Listed below are T cell receptor beta chains from one sample, sequenced in a study of cytomegalovirus exposure and HLA in healthy donors. Using immunoSEQ multiplex PCR, the repertoire was profiled, and TCRdb retains in-frame clones only, with some absent. Among approximately 140,000 clones listed, 85% to 90% were seen once. The material sequenced was PBMCs. All receptors come from a young woman in good health and CMV-seropositive. The CDR3 runs from the conserved cysteine through the conserved F or W. The order of the fields is V gene, J gene, CDR3 protein.

v_gene: TRBV28; j_gene: TRBJ1-5; CDR3aa: CASSFPQGNQPQHF
v_gene: TRBV18; j_gene: TRBJ1-5; CDR3aa: CASSPQVDQPQHF
v_gene: TRBV9; j_gene: TRBJ2-7; CDR3aa: CASSTTGGLDEQYF
v_gene: TRBV15; j_gene: TRBJ1-5; CDR3aa: CATSRGDRAWPQHF
v_gene: TRBV28; j_gene: TRBJ1-4; CDR3aa: CASARGREEKLFF
v_gene: TRBV7-9; j_gene: TRBJ2-7; CDR3aa: CASRRSGSSYEQYF
v_gene: TRBV28; j_gene: TRBJ1-1; CDR3aa: CASSPPGQGMNTEAFF
v_gene: TRBV29-1; j_gene: TRBJ2-1; CDR3aa: CSVGREYNEQFF
v_gene: TRBV5-1; j_gene: TRBJ2-3; CDR3aa: CASSLGWTTPDTQYF
v_gene: TRBV5-4; j_gene: TRBJ2-5; CDR3aa: CASSATAGQETQYF
v_gene: TRBV9; j_gene: TRBJ2-7; CDR3aa: CASSSGQGSSYEQYF
v_gene: TRBV11-2; j_gene: TRBJ1-2; CDR3aa: CASSQEEYGYTF
v_gene: TRBV5-6; j_gene: TRBJ1-6; CDR3aa: CASSLLEANSPLHF
v_gene: TRBV6-5; j_gene: TRBJ1-5; CDR3aa: CASRFTLNQPQHF
v_gene: TRBV4-2; j_gene: TRBJ2-7; CDR3aa: CASSQDGAGGYEQYF
v_gene: TRBV28; j_gene: TRBJ1-2; CDR3aa: CASSLTGGAPITRYTF
v_gene: TRBV9; j_gene: TRBJ2-1; CDR3aa: CASSSGAGGLNEQFF
v_gene: TRBV6-1; j_gene: TRBJ1-1; CDR3aa: CASTNDRNTEAFF
v_gene: TRBV4-2; j_gene: TRBJ1-1; CDR3aa: CASSQDENRRNTEAFF
v_gene: TRBV6-1; j_gene: TRBJ2-1; CDR3aa: CASRDRWNEQFF
v_gene: TRBV30; j_gene: TRBJ2-5; CDR3aa: CACSGEQETQYF
v_gene: TRBV15; j_gene: TRBJ2-4; CDR3aa: CATSRDSGYLAKNIQYF
v_gene: TRBV28; j_gene: TRBJ2-7; CDR3aa: CASSLTSVEQYF
v_gene: TRBV5-4; j_gene: TRBJ2-7; CDR3aa: CASSRDRGSDEQYF
v_gene: TRBV5-1; j_gene: TRBJ2-1; CDR3aa: CASSLAGVGEQFF
v_gene: TRBV15; j_gene: TRBJ1-2; CDR3aa: CATSFQGGDGYTF
v_gene: TRBV30; j_gene: TRBJ1-5; CDR3aa: CACRGIGQPQHF
v_gene: TRBV27; j_gene: TRBJ1-6; CDR3aa: CASSLGGFRSPLHF
v_gene: TRBV5-1; j_gene: TRBJ2-3; CDR3aa: CASSASGGTDTQYF
v_gene: TRBV18; j_gene: TRBJ1-2; CDR3aa: CASSPDTGGKWGYTF
v_gene: TRBV4-2; j_gene: TRBJ1-6; CDR3aa: CASSQDKSYNSPLHF
v_gene: TRBV5-1; j_gene: TRBJ2-7; CDR3aa: CASRGPGGHYEQYF
v_gene: TRBV2; j_gene: TRBJ2-3; CDR3aa: CASTTTRNTDTQYF
v_gene: TRBV6-6; j_gene: TRBJ2-7; CDR3aa: CASSPTSFHEQYF
v_gene: TRBV5-1; j_gene: TRBJ2-7; CDR3aa: CASSLSRDIGEQYF
v_gene: TRBV6-5; j_gene: TRBJ2-5; CDR3aa: CASSYSPGGQETQYF
v_gene: TRBV27; j_gene: TRBJ1-1; CDR3aa: CASSLQGSRTEAFF
v_gene: TRBV29-1; j_gene: TRBJ2-5; CDR3aa: CSAGLARETQYF
v_gene: TRBV30; j_gene: TRBJ2-1; CDR3aa: CACLRGASDNEQFF
v_gene: TRBV10-3; j_gene: TRBJ2-1; CDR3aa: CAISESLAGGSSYNEQFF
v_gene: TRBV9; j_gene: TRBJ2-1; CDR3aa: CASSGSSYNEQFF
v_gene: TRBV5-4; j_gene: TRBJ2-3; CDR3aa: CASSLPTSGGTDTQYF
v_gene: TRBV11-2; j_gene: TRBJ1-6; CDR3aa: CASSHPTGPNSPLHF
v_gene: TRBV28; j_gene: TRBJ2-1; CDR3aa: CASSSWTGGNEQFF
v_gene: TRBV5-3; j_gene: TRBJ1-2; CDR3aa: CARSCQGTGVYGYTF
v_gene: TRBV2; j_gene: TRBJ2-1; CDR3aa: CASSDSYEQFF
v_gene: TRBV6-5; j_gene: TRBJ1-6; CDR3aa: CASTRTGGDSPLHF
v_gene: TRBV27; j_gene: TRBJ1-1; CDR3aa: CASSRTGFTEAFF
v_gene: TRBV2; j_gene: TRBJ2-3; CDR3aa: CASTRQGDTDTQYF
v_gene: TRBV6-6; j_gene: TRBJ1-2; CDR3aa: CASSGPGTGRKGYTF
v_gene: TRBV11-2; j_gene: TRBJ2-7; CDR3aa: CASSHPLDSHEQYF
v_gene: TRBV28; j_gene: TRBJ1-6; CDR3aa: CASSGTGGYSPLHF
v_gene: TRBV9; j_gene: TRBJ1-2; CDR3aa: CASSVGGGLAYGYTF
v_gene: TRBV7-9; j_gene: TRBJ1-4; CDR3aa: CASSLAGDEKLFF
v_gene: TRBV27; j_gene: TRBJ2-2; CDR3aa: CASRARYANTGELFF
v_gene: TRBV28; j_gene: TRBJ1-4; CDR3aa: CATSFNEKLFF
v_gene: TRBV9; j_gene: TRBJ2-3; CDR3aa: CASSVAAGGSTDTQYF
v_gene: TRBV19; j_gene: TRBJ1-2; CDR3aa: CASSLPWEGYGYTF
v_gene: TRBV2; j_gene: TRBJ1-1; CDR3aa: CASSDMGQQNTEAFF